This TCR beta chain was sequenced in a study of T-cell reconstitution after alpha-beta-depleted transplantation in children. As for this clonotype: Its antigen is currently unknown.

The study, taken as a whole, reports: High day-60 TCRbeta diversity in some patients came from surviving recipient T cells and thymic progenitors. There were reportedly several hundred expanded graft clones from which alpha-beta T cells came about two months after transplant.

This CDR3 comprises 13 residues. Germline CDR1 reads SGHRS; CDR2 reads YFSETQ. Unmatched junction bases numbered 3, after V lost 0 bases and J lost 6 bases. Molecular barcoding with unique molecular identifiers was used for the TCRbeta library. Via MiXCR, TCRdb re-called the PCR reads, giving one row per CDR3 protein. The table shows 550,000 to 600,000 distinct CDR3 sequences, with roughly 23% occurring only once. This TCR was sampled from a boy under two years old who had a stem cell transplant for acute myeloid leukemia, so the T cells may come from the graft donor. This specimen consisted of PBMCs, mostly from graft donor cells, obtained 360 days after TCRalphabeta/CD19-depleted stem cell transplant. This chain uses TRBV5-1 with TRBJ2-7, with 7 nucleotides matching TRBD1. The CDR3 DNA is TGCGCCAGCAGCTTGGACAGGGGAAGCGAGCAGTACTTC. Translating it yields CASSLDRGSEQYF.